This T cell receptor beta chain was identified during a study of OX40 agonist ivuxolimab in advanced cancers. The wider study: Prior anti-PD-1, anti-PD-L1 or anti-CTLA-4 therapy was allowed; around 43% had some. Whole-study findings and limits: CD8+ T cells averaged more expanded clones than CD4+.

A remark on this clone: As yet, its antigen is unknown.

Method: immunoSEQ multiplex PCR; TCRdb's copy keeps in-frame clones and lacks some. This table has over 100,000 clones, 85% to 95% appearing once. The CDR3 is 14 residues long. The trim removed 2 bases at V and 7 bases at J, leaving 4 bases unmatched. Germline CDR1 and CDR2: LGHNA and YSLEER. The specimen comprised CD4+ or CD8+ T cells sorted from blood, sampled in a trial of the OX40 agonist ivuxolimab. V is TRBV4-3 and J is TRBJ1-4; 7 bases fit TRBD1. The receptor was isolated from an adult with an advanced solid tumor such as melanoma, head and neck, liver or kidney cancer. The CDR3 DNA follows: TGCGCCAGCAGCCAAATAGGGGGCGTTGAAAAACTGTTTTTT. Translating gives CASSQIGGVEKLFF.